The 24 T cell receptor beta chains reported below all come from one sample, sequenced in a study of shared clonotypes between healthy human individuals. Only CD45RO-negative cells positively selected for CCR7 counted as naive CD8 cells, so terminally differentiated effector memory CD45RA+ cells were excluded. The assay was immunoSEQ multiplex PCR, and TCRdb's table has in-frame clones only and misses some. Here the sample spans over 2 million clones, approximately 94% being singletons. The source material was naive CD8+ T cells sorted from blood. The origin of the receptors is a man between 18 and 29 years old in good health.

The chain couples TRBV11-2 to TRBJ2-7; D possibly corresponds to TRBD2 (6 bases). This CDR3 contains 15 residues. CDR1 is SGHAT and CDR2 is FQNNGV in the germline V gene. V was clipped by 3 bases and J by 3 bases, with 15 bases between them. The CDR3 region is CASSFMGGEHYEQYF. DNA for the CDR3: TGTGCCAGCAGCTTTATGGGGGGAGAGCACTACGAGCAGTACTTC.

The chain joins TRBV28 to TRBJ2-7; 10 nucleotides align to TRBD1. J lost 6 bases, V lost 5 bases, and 10 bases had no gene match. This CDR3 comprises 15 residues. Germline V lookup: CDR1 MDHEN, CDR2 SYDVKM. The CDR3 sequence is CASSIRTGGVGEQYF. CDR3 bases: TGTGCCAGCAGTATCCGGACAGGGGGAGTGGGCGAGCAGTACTTC.

Points on this clone: A junction end diverges from the germline sequence, so it may reflect a read error. J is TRBJ2-5 and V is TRBV7-9; 8 bases fit TRBD1. The CDR3 sequence is 15 residues long. Germline V gene data show CDR1 as SEHNR and CDR2 as FQNEAQ (reference sequence). The CDR3 region has the DNA TGTGCCGGCAGCTCCGTGACAGGGGAAATAGAGACCCAGTACTTC. Translating it yields CAGSSVTGEIETQYF. Full variable domain (missing parts from reference TRBV7-9 and TRBJ2-5): DTGVSQNPRHKITKRGQNVTFRCDPISEHNRLYWYRQTLGQGPEFLTYFQNEAQLEKSRLLSDRFSAERPKGSFSTLEIQRTEQGDSAMYLCAGSSVTGEIETQYFGPGTRLLVL.

Remarks on this clone: In the same sample, other DNA sequences code for this CDR3. The chain combines TRBV4-3 with TRBJ2-7, with D uncertain. The CDR3 length is 14 residues. Germline V lookup: CDR1 LGHNA, CDR2 YSLEER. V was trimmed by 0 bases and J by 3 bases, leaving 9 bases between them. The CDR3 sequence is CASSQDIGFYEQYF. The CDR3 DNA reads as TGCGCCAGCAGCCAAGATATTGGCTTCTACGAGCAGTACTTC.

V is TRBV19 and J is TRBJ1-6, with D possibly being TRBD1 (5 bases). This CDR3 comprises 15 residues. The germline V and J ends were trimmed by 7 bases and 4 bases, with 14 bases remaining between them. Germline V CDR1 and CDR2: LNHDA, SQIVND (reference sequence). The CDR3 protein is CASKGSLGYNSPLHF. CDR3 in DNA: TGTGCCAGTAAGGGGAGTCTTGGGTATAATTCACCCCTCCACTTT.

The chain carries TRBV7-3 and TRBJ2-1, with D unresolved. The CDR3 sequence is 15 residues long. Trimming pared 2 bases from V and 5 bases from J, leaving 13 bases between. Germline V lookup: CDR1 SGHTA, CDR2 FQGTGA. CDR3 loop: CASSLVAGGDNEQFF. CDR3 sequence (DNA): TGTGCCAGCAGCTTAGTGGCAGGTGGGGACAATGAGCAGTTCTTC.

V usage is TRBV7-9 and J usage is TRBJ2-1; 7 bases are a match to TRBD2. The CDR3 has 19 amino acids. V was clipped by 1 base and J by 4 bases; unmatched bases: 16. In germline, CDR1 is SEHNR, CDR2 FQNEAQ (reference sequence). DNA of the CDR3: TGTGCCAGCAGCTTAGGGGGGGAGGGCCCCACCCTCGGTTACAATGAGCAGTTCTTC. Translation: CASSLGGEGPTLGYNEQFF.

In the case of this clone: This specimen includes other DNA sequences encoding the same CDR3. The chain combines TRBV7-9 with TRBJ2-7, with 11 bases that match TRBD2. V gave up 6 bases and J gave up 2 bases; unmatched junction bases: 6. The CDR3 has 15 residues. Germline CDR1 SEHNR, CDR2 FQNEAQ (reference sequence). The CDR3 loop is CASSLLAGGTYEQYF. Here the CDR3 DNA reads TGTGCCAGCAGTCTCCTAGCGGGGGGAACCTACGAGCAGTACTTC.

This clone was seen just once. The chain has TRBV18 and TRBJ1-1; D is perhaps TRBD1 (6 bases). The length of the CDR3 is 14 residues. The V end was cut by 3 bases, the J end by 4 bases, with 12 bases between. Germline V CDR1 and CDR2: KGHSH, LQKENI. CDR3 protein: CASSPEGGSTEAFF. CDR3 DNA sequence: TGTGCCAGCTCACCCGAGGGGGGCAGCACTGAAGCTTTCTTT.

The chain joins TRBV4-1 to TRBJ1-2; unclear D gene. Trimming pared 4 bases from V and 5 bases from J, leaving 14 bases between. The germline V gene has CDR1 MGHRA and CDR2 YSYEKL. CDR3 length: 14 residues. CDR3 sequence reads: CASSPTGIGYGYTF. The CDR3 bases are TGCGCCAGCAGCCCTACCGGGATCGGTTATGGCTACACCTTC.

This sequence joins TRBV6-6 and TRBJ2-1; unclear D gene. The ends were cut back, 5 bases at V and 7 bases at J, with 3 bases in the middle. The germline gives CDR1 MNHNY, CDR2 SVGAGI (reference sequence). The CDR3 contains 10 residues. The CDR3 coding sequence is TGTGCCAGCAGTGGGAATGAGCAGTTCTTC. It is translated as CASSGNEQFF.

The chain combines TRBV4-1 with TRBJ2-7; D not resolved. Germline lookup yields CDR1 MGHRA and CDR2 YSYEKL. This CDR3 comprises 13 residues. V lost 2 bases, J lost 2 bases, and 7 bases lay in between. The CDR3 loop is CASSQRVTYEQYF. CDR3 nucleotides: TGCGCCAGCAGCCAACGGGTAACCTACGAGCAGTACTTC.

V usage is TRBV27 and J usage is TRBJ2-7; TRBD2 might be the D (6 bases). From germline, CDR1 is MNHEY and CDR2 SMNVEV (reference sequence). This CDR3 has 13 amino acids. V gave up 3 bases and J gave up 5 bases, with 11 bases separating them. The CDR3 coding sequence is TGTGCCAGCAGTTTCGGACTACGGGACGAGCAGTACTTC. Translated, it gives CASSFGLRDEQYF.

The chain employs TRBV2 and TRBJ2-6, with TRBD1 as a possible D gene (6 bases). V lost 6 bases, J lost 4 bases, and 16 bases lay in between. CDR3 size: 16 residues. Germline loops: CDR1 SNHLY, CDR2 FYNNEI. The CDR3 loop is CASRRIQGPGANVLTF. The CDR3 region has the DNA TGTGCCAGCAGGAGAATACAGGGCCCCGGGGCCAACGTCCTGACTTTC.

V usage is TRBV6-5 and J usage is TRBJ2-2; 7 bases fit TRBD1. Trimming took 8 bases from V and 2 from J; bases not matched to a gene: 8. CDR3 length equals 15 residues. The germline V gene has CDR1 MNHEY and CDR2 SVGAGI. This chain's CDR3 is CASSPGTVNTGELFF. CDR3 coding DNA: TGTGCCAGCTCGCCTGGGACAGTTAACACCGGGGAGCTGTTTTTT.

This chain links TRBV28 with TRBJ2-7, with TRBD1 matching 12 bases. CDR1 and CDR2 (germline): MDHEN, SYDVKM. The J segment lost 5 bases and the V segment lost 5 bases, leaving 7 bases of the junction unmatched. The length of the CDR3 is 15 residues. The CDR3 protein is CASSLPGQGANEQYF. CDR3 sequence (DNA): TGTGCCAGCAGTCTACCGGGACAGGGGGCCAACGAGCAGTACTTC. The full variable domain, in which reference TRBV28 and TRBJ2-7 provide the parts outside the CDR3, is DVKVTQSSRYLVKRTGEKVFLECVQDMDHENMFWYRQDPGLGLRLIYFSYDVKMKEKGDIPEGYSVSREKKERFSLILESASTNQTSMYLCASSLPGQGANEQYFGPGTRLTVT.

As for this clone: Within the sample, other DNA sequences also encode this same CDR3. This CDR3 reads CASSYSIGQGTYEQYF. CDR3 DNA sequence: TGTGCCAGCAGTTACTCGATTGGGCAGGGGACCTACGAGCAGTACTTC. This rearrangement joins TRBV6-5 to TRBJ2-7; D might be TRBD1 (6 bases). The CDR3 contains 16 residues. Deletions cut 0 bases from V and 2 bases from J, with 14 bases between. The germline V gene encodes CDR1 MNHEY and CDR2 SVGAGI.

V gene TRBV6-5 combines with J gene TRBJ1-5; D gene ambiguous. V was shortened by 5 bases and J by 0 bases, with 11 bases between the two germline ends. Looked up from germline, CDR1 is MNHEY and CDR2 is SVGAGI. The CDR3 is made up of 15 amino acids. The CDR3 reads CASSPSDSSNQPQHF. The CDR3 bases are TGTGCCAGCAGTCCGAGCGATTCTAGCAATCAGCCCCAGCATTTT.

The chain combines TRBV5-6 with TRBJ2-3; D might be TRBD2 (6 bases). This CDR3 region has 17 residues. CDR1 is SGHDT, CDR2 YYEEEE, per germline. The V and J ends lost 0 bases and 3 bases respectively, with 17 bases between them. This chain's CDR3 is CASSLDLAPTGTDTQYF. In DNA, the CDR3 is TGTGCCAGCAGCTTGGACCTAGCGCCTACGGGGACAGATACGCAGTATTTT. The whole variable domain, filled in from reference TRBV5-6 and TRBJ2-3, reads DAGVTQSPTHLIKTRGQQVTLRCSPKSGHDTVSWYQQALGQGPQFIFQYYEEEERQRGNFPDRFSGHQFPNYSSELNVNALLLGDSALYLCASSLDLAPTGTDTQYFGPGTRLTVL.

V is TRBV6-1 and J is TRBJ1-5; D not resolved. Germline V gives CDR1 MNHNS, CDR2 SASEGT. The CDR3 has 15 amino acids. V was clipped by 3 bases and J by 4 bases, with 13 bases between them. CDR3 residues: CASSDVPGENQPQHF. The CDR3 coding sequence is TGTGCCAGCAGTGACGTACCGGGAGAAAATCAGCCCCAGCATTTT.

The J gene is TRBJ2-7, the V gene TRBV27; D possibly matches TRBD1 or TRBD2 (5 bases each). CDR1 MNHEY and CDR2 SMNVEV come from the germline V gene (reference sequence). CDR3 size: 13 residues. V lost 5 bases to trimming and J lost 0 bases, with 8 bases between them. DNA of the CDR3: TGTGCCAGCAGTGAGGGGAGCTCCTACGAGCAGTACTTC. It specifies CASSEGSSYEQYF.

The J gene is TRBJ2-2, the V gene TRBV15; 10 nucleotides align to TRBD1. The germline V gene encodes CDR1 LNHNV and CDR2 YYDKDF (reference sequence). The CDR3 covers 15 residues. V was clipped by 5 bases and J by 6 bases; unmatched bases: 6. CDR3 sequence: CATSGWDRGAGELFF. The CDR3 bases are TGTGCCACCAGCGGTTGGGACAGGGGAGCCGGGGAGCTGTTTTTT.

The CDR3 coding sequence is TGTGCCAGCAGGCGCGGGGGGGCCAATGAGCAGTTCTTC. Its protein product is CASRRGGANEQFF. The gene calls are TRBV9 and TRBJ2-1, with 9 nucleotides matching TRBD2. The CDR3 loop spans 13 amino acids. Germline lookup yields CDR1 SGDLS and CDR2 YYNGEE. The V gene end was trimmed by 5 bases and the J gene end by 6 bases; junction bases not matched to a gene: 3.

This chain links TRBV7-9 with TRBJ1-2, with D unresolved. Per the germline V gene, CDR1 is SEHNR and CDR2 is FQNEAQ (reference sequence). This CDR3 has 14 residues. V was pared by 5 bases and J by 6 bases, with 16 bases between. Written as DNA, the CDR3 is TGTGCCAGCAGCACGTTGGGATGGAGGGATGGCTACACCTTC. As protein: CASSTLGWRDGYTF.